The 17 T cell receptor beta chains listed next were all sequenced from one sample in a study of T cell repertoires in cytomegalovirus infection (dated by TCRdb to about 2019). The listed sequencing device is Illumina HiSeq 1500. Through fastp at Q25 and MiXCR, TCRdb rebuilt clones from the public reads, retaining in-frame beta chains. Identical CDR3 protein sequences are pooled into one entry, listed with their most common genes and DNA. This sample gives 110,000 to 150,000 distinct CDR3 sequences in total; roughly 6% of them show up just once. The top ten clonotypes cover roughly 18% of the sample. Sequencing input: PBMCs. The receptor source for this set is a human donor in good health (CMV status not recorded). Some clones in this sample may be carry-over from other donors' samples.

Many counts were recorded for this clonotype. The genes are TRBV6-2 or TRBV6-3 and TRBJ2-2, with D perhaps being TRBD1 or TRBD2 (5 bases each). V shed 6 bases and J shed 6 bases, with 8 bases lying between them. The CDR3 consists of 12 residues. Germline V gene sequence: CDR1 MNHEY, CDR2 SVGEGT. This CDR3 reads CASRGDAGELFF. CDR3 coding DNA: TGTGCCAGCAGGGGGGACGCCGGGGAGCTGTTTTTT.

This clonotype was seen repeatedly, ten times or more. V and J are TRBV7-6 and TRBJ2-7; tentatively, D is TRBD1 (6 bases). V shed 5 bases and J shed 4 bases, with 21 bases lying between them. In germline, CDR1 is SGHVS, CDR2 FNYEAQ. This CDR3 is built from 16 residues. The CDR3: CASSPQGSGRDYEQYF. The CDR3 DNA sequence: TGTGCCAGCAGCCCTCAGGGGTCAGGAAGGGATTACGAGCAGTACTTC.

This clonotype has at least ten counts. The chain uses TRBV28 and TRBJ2-7; 8 bases fit TRBD1. J gave up 0 bases and V 1 base, and 11 bases lay outside the gene matches. Germline V CDR1 and CDR2: MDHEN, SYDVKM. The CDR3 runs 18 residues. The CDR3 bases are TGTGCCAGCAGTTTATCTACTTACACGGACAGGGACTCCTACGAGCAGTACTTC. Amino acids: CASSLSTYTDRDSYEQYF.

This clonotype was counted many times. The rearrangement uses TRBV6-2 or TRBV6-3 and TRBJ1-2; D call uncertain. V was cut by 2 bases and J by 5 bases, with 9 bases left in between. The CDR3 consists of 13 residues. Germline values: CDR1 MNHEY, CDR2 SVGEGT. The DNA of the CDR3 is TGTGCCAGCAGTTACGCCCGGGAGTATGGCTACACCTTC. It is translated as CASSYAREYGYTF.

This clonotype has a handful of counts. This sequence joins TRBV7-3 and TRBJ2-1; 7 bases are shared with TRBD1. CDR1 is SGHTA and CDR2 is FQGTGA in the germline V gene. There are 13 residues in the CDR3. V shed 4 bases and J 13 bases; nucleotides not matched to a gene: 10. The CDR3 protein is CASSSADRAPQFF. CDR3 coding DNA: TGTGCCAGCAGCTCCGCCGACAGGGCCCCTCAGTTCTTC.

This clonotype was counted ten times or more. This chain joins TRBV12-3 or TRBV12-4 and TRBJ1-1, with D hard to call. V lost 3 bases and J lost 1, with 6 bases in between. The CDR3 contains 13 residues. This chain's CDR3 is CASSFKPNTEAFF. For the CDR3, the DNA is TGTGCCAGCAGTTTCAAGCCGAACACTGAAGCTTTCTTT.

There are a few counts of this clonotype. The rearrangement links TRBV7-8 to TRBJ1-1; D is unresolved. CDR1 and CDR2 (germline): SGHVS, FQNEAQ. This CDR3 is built from 14 residues. V was shortened by 2 bases and J by 7 bases, with 14 bases between the two germline ends. The CDR3 region has the DNA TGTGCCAGCAGCTTAATGCGCGCTCCGATTGAAGCTTTCTTT. As protein: CASSLMRAPIEAFF.

There are a few counts of this clonotype. The rearrangement joins TRBV15 to TRBJ1-5, with 7 bases matching TRBD1. The CDR3 totals 14 residues. CDR1 and CDR2 (germline): LNHNV, YYDKDF (reference sequence). V trimming: 3 bases; J trimming: 11 bases; junction bases outside the gene matches: 10. CDR3 sequence reads: CATSSGQAWWAQHF. The CDR3 region has the DNA TGTGCCACCAGCAGCGGACAGGCATGGTGGGCCCAGCATTTT.

J is TRBJ2-1 and V is TRBV27; 7 nucleotides line up with TRBD2. The CDR3 has 13 residues. Germline values: CDR1 MNHEY, CDR2 SMNVEV (reference sequence). V was clipped by 8 bases and J by 0 bases; unmatched bases: 1. The CDR3 sequence is CASRDYSYNEQFF. The CDR3 DNA reads TGTGCCAGCCGGGACTACTCCTACAATGAGCAGTTCTTC.

This clonotype was counted at least ten times. This chain joins TRBV5-6 and TRBJ1-6, with D possibly being TRBD1 (5 bases). Germline CDR1 SGHDT, CDR2 YYEEEE. Trimming removed 1 base from V and 0 bases from J, with 11 bases in between. The CDR3 runs 17 residues. The CDR3 nucleotides are TGTGCCAGCAGCTTGAAGTCGGGGGGCTCCTATAATTCACCCCTCCACTTT. Protein product: CASSLKSGGSYNSPLHF.

This clonotype was counted a few times. V gene TRBV6-6 combines with J gene TRBJ1-3; D unclear. Looked up from germline, CDR1 is MNHNY and CDR2 is SVGAGI (reference sequence). The CDR3 consists of 12 residues. Trimming shortened V by 6 bases and J by 2 bases, and 5 bases separated the two germline ends. The CDR3 reads CASRAAGNTIYF. The CDR3 DNA follows: TGTGCCAGCAGGGCAGCTGGAAACACCATATATTTT.

This clonotype was recorded at least ten times. This chain joins TRBV7-2 and TRBJ2-3, with D tentatively TRBD2 (6 bases). Trimming left V 2 bases short and J 4 bases short, with 13 bases between. The CDR3 length is 15 residues. Per the germline V gene, CDR1 is SGHTA and CDR2 is FQGNSA. CDR3 bases: TGTGCCAGCAGCTTATCACGGGGGAACGCAGATACGCAGTATTTT. Translating gives CASSLSRGNADTQYF. Supplemented by reference TRBV7-2 and TRBJ2-3, the full variable domain reads GAGVSQSPSNKVTEKGKDVELRCDPISGHTALYWYRQSLGQGLEFLIYFQGNSAPDKSGLPSDRFSAERTGGSVSTLTIQRTQQEDSAVYLCASSLSRGNADTQYFGPGTRLTVL.

This clonotype was seen more than once but under ten times. This chain uses TRBV29-1 with TRBJ2-3; D possibly corresponds to TRBD2 (6 bases). Germline-derived CDR1 and CDR2 are SQVTM and ANQGSEA. The length of the CDR3 is 14 residues. Deletions cut 6 bases from V and 3 bases from J, with 16 bases between. In nucleotides, the CDR3 is TGCAGCGTCCCCCACGGGGGAAGGACAGATACGCAGTATTTT. Translating it yields CSVPHGGRTDTQYF.

This clonotype was counted at least ten times. This chain uses TRBV28 with TRBJ2-2; D may match TRBD1 or TRBD2 (5 bases each). The V gene's germline CDR1 is MDHEN and CDR2 SYDVKM. The CDR3 has 13 residues. Trimming left V 8 bases short and J 6 bases short, with 13 bases between. The CDR3, as DNA: TGTGCCAGCCGGGACGATGGGGCCGGGGAGCTGTTTTTT. The encoded protein is CASRDDGAGELFF.

This clonotype was seen ten or more times. The chain carries TRBV7-9 and TRBJ1-3; D may be TRBD1 (5 bases). The ends were cut back, 2 bases at V and 2 bases at J, with 16 bases in the middle. The CDR3 runs to 17 residues. Germline CDR1 reads SEHNR; CDR2 reads FQNEAQ (reference sequence). In DNA, the CDR3 is TGTGCCAGCAGCTTATTGAACCGGGGCCGGGCTGGAAACACCATATATTTT. As protein: CASSLLNRGRAGNTIYF.

This clonotype was seen only a few times. The chain carries TRBV4-2 and TRBJ1-2, with D maybe TRBD1 (5 bases). In germline, CDR1 is LGHNA, CDR2 YNFKEQ. This CDR3 is 14 amino acids long. V lost 1 base, J lost 7 bases, and 13 bases lay in between. The CDR3 is CASSQGRQGGGYTF. In DNA form, the CDR3 reads TGTGCCAGCAGCCAAGGGAGGCAGGGCGGTGGCTACACCTTC.

This clonotype was counted only a few times. The chain links TRBV6-2 or TRBV6-3 to TRBJ2-1; 10 bases align to TRBD2. CDR1 and CDR2 (germline): MNHEY, SVGEGT. V shed 6 bases and J 4 bases; nucleotides not matched to a gene: 6. This CDR3 has 15 amino acids. CDR3 amino acids: CASSLGLAEYNEQFF. The CDR3 nucleotides are TGTGCCAGCAGCCTCGGACTAGCGGAATACAATGAGCAGTTCTTC.